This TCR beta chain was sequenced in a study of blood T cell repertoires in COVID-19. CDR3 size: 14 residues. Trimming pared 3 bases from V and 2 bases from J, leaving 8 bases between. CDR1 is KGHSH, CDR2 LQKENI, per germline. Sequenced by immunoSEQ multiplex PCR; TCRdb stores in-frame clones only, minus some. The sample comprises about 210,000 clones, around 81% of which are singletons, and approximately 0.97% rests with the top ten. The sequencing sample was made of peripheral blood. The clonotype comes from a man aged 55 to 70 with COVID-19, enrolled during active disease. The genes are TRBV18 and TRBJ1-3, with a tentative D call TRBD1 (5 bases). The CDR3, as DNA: TGTGCCAGCTCACCGACAGAGACTGGAAACACCATATATTTT. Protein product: CASSPTETGNTIYF.